One sample yielded the 18 T cell receptor beta chains listed below, sequenced in a study of CD4 T cells in relation to SARS-CoV-2 and coronaviruses. The antigens these receptors bind are not known. TCRdb's copy holds only in-frame clones and misses some; the assay was immunoSEQ multiplex PCR. The data contain about 30,000 clones, approximately 75% of them singletons. The unexposed donors gave CD4+ T cells in about 2011-2018, prior to COVID-19. CD4+ T cells were isolated from the cells after roughly 11 days of culture. Specimen: CD4+ T cells from PBMCs, cultured in vitro. The origin of the receptors is a human donor in good health.

The chain carries TRBV29-1 and TRBJ2-7, with D perhaps matching TRBD1 or TRBD2 (5 bases each). This CDR3 has 14 amino acids. The germline gives CDR1 SQVTM, CDR2 ANQGSEA. Trimming took 1 base from V and 1 from J, leaving 11 bases between them. The CDR3 DNA is TGCAGCGTTGAAGGGGGGACCTCGTCCTACGAGCAGTACTTC. Translating it yields CSVEGGTSSYEQYF.

This clone was detected a few times. The chain combines TRBV2 with TRBJ2-3; 9 bases are shared with TRBD1. Germline V gene sequence: CDR1 SNHLY, CDR2 FYNNEI. This CDR3 is 17 amino acids long. The junction had 15 bases not matched to a gene; V was cut back by 6 bases and J by 5 bases. The CDR3 sequence is CASRSFPGQGFGDTQYF. CDR3 bases: TGTGCCAGCAGATCTTTCCCGGGACAGGGATTTGGAGATACGCAGTATTTT.

This chain links TRBV4-3 with TRBJ2-3; no reliable D call. Trimming removed 0 bases from V and 0 bases from J, with 7 bases in between. Germline assignment: CDR1 LGHNA and CDR2 YSLEER. The CDR3 has 15 amino acids. The chain's CDR3 is CASSQDLASTDTQYF. CDR3 sequence (DNA): TGCGCCAGCAGCCAAGATTTGGCGAGCACAGATACGCAGTATTTT.

The chain joins TRBV2 to TRBJ2-7; 11 nucleotides align to TRBD1. Germline V gene lookup returns CDR1 SNHLY and CDR2 FYNNEI. CDR3 length: 12 amino acids. Trimming cost V 9 bases and J 6 bases; bases outside gene matches: 4. The CDR3 region is CARGQGAGEQYF. CDR3 DNA: TGTGCCAGAGGACAGGGGGCAGGCGAGCAGTACTTC.

This clone has just a few counts. The gene calls are TRBV11-2 and TRBJ2-7; D gene ambiguous. In germline, CDR1 is SGHAT, CDR2 FQNNGV. Deletions cut 1 base from V and 2 bases from J, with 9 bases between. The CDR3 extends over 14 amino acids. The CDR3 nucleotides read TGTGCCAGCAGCTTAGTCGCCAGCCCCTACGAGCAGTACTTC. Translated: CASSLVASPYEQYF.

The rearrangement links TRBV6-5 to TRBJ1-2; D is uncertain. CDR3 length: 13 amino acids. V was trimmed by 0 bases and J by 6 bases, leaving 8 bases between them. Germline CDR1 is MNHEY and CDR2 is SVGAGI. CDR3 coding DNA: TGTGCCAGCAGTTACTCGTTAGGACATGGCTACACCTTC. This encodes CASSYSLGHGYTF.

V gene TRBV2 combines with J gene TRBJ1-2, with D perhaps TRBD1 (5 bases). The CDR3 covers 16 residues. In germline, CDR1 is SNHLY, CDR2 FYNNEI. Trimming cost V 7 bases and J 2 bases, with 20 bases left between them. The CDR3 loop reads CASTPRGETQNYGYTF. The CDR3 DNA sequence: TGTGCCAGCACCCCCCGAGGGGAGACCCAGAACTATGGCTACACCTTC.

The V and J genes are TRBV3-1 (or the pseudogene TRBV3-2) and TRBJ1-1; D unresolved. The V gene lost 0 bases and the J gene lost 0 bases, with 14 bases spanning the gap. The CDR3 loop spans 17 amino acids. CDR1 is LGHDT and CDR2 is YNNKEL in the germline V gene (reference sequence). The chain's CDR3 is CASSQDPATSLNTEAFF. CDR3 coding DNA: TGTGCCAGCAGCCAAGATCCTGCAACCTCCTTGAACACTGAAGCTTTCTTT.

This chain uses TRBV2 with TRBJ2-3, with D tentatively TRBD1 or TRBD2 (5 bases each). The CDR3 is 15 residues long. Per germline, CDR1 SNHLY and CDR2 FYNNEI. V was pared by 5 bases and J by 0 bases, with 12 bases between. DNA for the CDR3: TGTGCCAGCAGTCGGGACGGCGGGAGCACAGATACGCAGTATTTT. This sequence encodes CASSRDGGSTDTQYF.

The chain is built from TRBV11-1 and TRBJ2-4, with 7 bases fitting TRBD2. Germline V CDR1 and CDR2: SGHAT, FQDESV (reference sequence). The CDR3 sequence is 15 residues long. Trimming at V came to 6 bases and at J to 8 bases, leaving 13 bases not matched to a gene. Here the CDR3 DNA reads TGTGCCAGCAGTCAAGCGGGGTCTGAAAGGGACATTCAGTACTTC. It yields the protein CASSQAGSERDIQYF.

The V gene is TRBV7-2, the J gene TRBJ2-5, with TRBD2 identical over 7 bases. V lost 5 bases, J lost 4 bases, and 13 bases stayed unmatched. The V gene's germline CDR1 is SGHTA and CDR2 FQGNSA. This CDR3 spans 16 amino acids. The CDR3 nucleotides are TGTGCCAGCAGCCGGAACATCCAGCGGGATCCAGAGACCCAGTACTTC. This codes for CASSRNIQRDPETQYF.

This clone was detected a few times. The CDR3 protein is CASRTTGGLNTEAFF. The CDR3 DNA is TGTGCCAGCAGGACGACAGGGGGCTTGAACACTGAAGCTTTCTTT. The genes are TRBV2 and TRBJ1-1; 10 bases are shared with TRBD1. The CDR3 loop spans 15 amino acids. The V gene's germline CDR1 is SNHLY and CDR2 FYNNEI. Trimming removed 6 bases from V and 0 bases from J; junction bases left unmatched: 4. The complete variable domain, with remaining parts taken from reference TRBV2 and TRBJ1-1, reads EPEVTQTPSHQVTQMGQEVILRCVPISNHLYFYWYRQILGQKVEFLVSFYNNEISEKSEIFDDQFSVERPDGSNFTLKIRSTKLEDSAMYFCASRTTGGLNTEAFFGQGTRLTVV.

The chain is built from TRBV6-5 and TRBJ1-1; possible D gene TRBD1, 5 bases. CDR3 length: 14 amino acids. CDR1 and CDR2 from the germline V gene are MNHEY and SVGAGI. The V gene lost 4 bases and the J gene lost 2 bases, with 11 bases spanning the gap. In nucleotides, the CDR3 is TGTGCCAGCAGTTTAACGACAGTTAACACTGAAGCTTTCTTT. Protein product: CASSLTTVNTEAFF.

The rearrangement joins TRBV5-1 to TRBJ2-1; 10 bases fit TRBD2. V lost 4 bases to trimming and J lost 8 bases; unmatched junction nucleotides: 12. Germline V lookup: CDR1 SGHRS, CDR2 YFSETQ. The CDR3 has 16 residues. DNA of the CDR3: TGCGCCAGCAGCCCCGTCCGGACTAGCGGAGCCGATGAGCAGTTCTTC. The encoded protein is CASSPVRTSGADEQFF.

This clone was counted only a few times. The chain links TRBV5-4 to TRBJ2-7; 9 positions agree with TRBD1. Germline trimming cut 4 bases from V and 2 bases from J; bases unmatched to any gene: 10. The CDR3 consists of 16 residues. From germline, CDR1 is SGHNT and CDR2 YYREEE (reference sequence). The CDR3 protein is CASSPPPTGGAYEQYF. CDR3 DNA: TGTGCCAGCAGCCCTCCCCCGACAGGGGGGGCCTACGAGCAGTACTTC.

The chain uses TRBV6-2 or TRBV6-3 and TRBJ1-1; TRBD1 is a possible D gene (5 bases). V was pared by 5 bases and J by 5 bases, with 15 bases between. This CDR3 region has 14 residues. The germline V gene encodes CDR1 MNHEY and CDR2 SVGEGT. This CDR3 is CASSLGRSGTEAFF. In DNA, the CDR3 is TGTGCCAGCAGTCTGGGACGGTCCGGGACTGAAGCTTTCTTT.

In its sample, this clone was seen a few times. The chain is built from TRBV7-9 and TRBJ1-2; D is unresolved. Germline loops: CDR1 SEHNR, CDR2 FQNEAQ (reference sequence). This CDR3 has 13 residues. Trimming pared 8 bases from V and 4 bases from J, leaving 14 bases between. In nucleotides, the CDR3 is TGTGCCAGCGTCGCCCTCGGAGGCTATGGCTACACCTTC. Its translation: CASVALGGYGYTF.

The J gene is TRBJ1-4, the V gene TRBV6-5; a possible D gene is TRBD1 (5 bases). V was clipped by 6 bases and J by 7 bases, with 18 bases between them. The CDR3 is 15 residues long. Germline CDR1 MNHEY, CDR2 SVGAGI. DNA for the CDR3: TGTGCCAGCAGGATGAATACCGGGGCGGGTGAAAAACTGTTTTTT. As protein: CASRMNTGAGEKLFF.